This T cell receptor beta chain is drawn from a study of control samples from healthy donors and cancer patients. This CDR3 comprises 14 residues. CDR1 and CDR2 from the germline V gene are KGHSH and LQKENI. The V gene lost 6 bases and the J gene lost 0 bases, with 9 bases spanning the gap. Clones were read by immunoSEQ multiplex PCR, and TCRdb kept only the in-frame ones, dropping some. This table holds tens of thousands of clones, 89% found once. This chain joins TRBV18 and TRBJ1-5, with D perhaps matching TRBD1 (6 bases). The origin of this receptor is a man in his forties with colorectal cancer. The sample taken for sequencing was PBMCs. The CDR3 DNA reads TGTGCCAGCTCCGCACAGGGTAGCAATCAGCCCCAGCATTTT. Translation: CASSAQGSNQPQHF.